A selection of T cell receptor beta chains follows, all from one sample in a study of T-cell memory formation after mild COVID-19. TCRdb reprocessed the 5' RACE reads with MiXCR, giving one entry per CDR3 protein. Here the sample spans 580,000 or so distinct CDR3 sequences, around 15% being singletons. Sample: PBMCs or a T cell subset sorted from them (not recorded which). The source is an adult woman who had mild COVID-19 (a few samples of this study predate the infection). Cell type and time point are not known. CDR3s include the opening cysteine and the closing phenylalanine or tryptophan. The D gene is left open where the match is weak. A clone size is listed for some rows: how often the clone was seen (once, few, many), or a class if it is expanded.

J | size | V | D | CDR3 | DNA
TRBJ1-1 | few | TRBV7-2 | NA | CASSASGASYTEAFF | TGTGCCAGCAGCGCATCCGGGGCCAGCTACACTGAAGCTTTCTTT
TRBJ2-2 | few | TRBV10-3 | NA | CAISDRVAGELFF | TGTGCCATCAGTGATCGGGTGGCCGGGGAGCTGTTTTTT
TRBJ1-1 | few | TRBV3-1 | NA | CASSRDRRNTEAFF | TGTGCCAGCAGCCGGGACCGGAGGAACACTGAAGCTTTCTTT
TRBJ2-4 | few | TRBV20-1 | NA | CSASDGAKNIQYF | TGCAGTGCTAGCGATGGAGCCAAAAACATTCAGTACTTC
TRBJ2-1 | few | TRBV5-5 | NA | CASSLAWEPSYNEQFF | TGTGCCAGCAGCTTGGCCTGGGAACCCTCCTACAATGAGCAGTTCTTC
TRBJ2-1 | few | TRBV7-2 | NA | CASSLTGPNEQFF | TGTGCCAGCAGCTTAACAGGACCCAATGAGCAGTTCTTC
TRBJ2-1 | NA | TRBV6-2/TRBV6-3 | NA | CASSYPGQVKIGLTRTYNEQFF | TGTGCCAGCAGTTACCCAGGACAGGTTAAAATTGGACTAACCAGGACCTACAATGAGCAGTTCTTC
TRBJ2-1 | NA | TRBV29-1 | TRBD1 | CSATGVSSSYNEQFF | TGCAGCGCAACAGGGGTGTCCTCCTCCTACAATGAGCAGTTCTTC
TRBJ2-3 | NA | TRBV19 | NA | CASTSDRGGTDTQYF | TGTGCCAGTACCTCAGATAGGGGTGGCACAGATACGCAGTATTTT
TRBJ2-5 | few | TRBV25-1 | TRBD1 | CASSERRGTGGQQETQYF | TGTGCCAGCAGTGAAAGGAGGGGGACAGGGGGCCAGCAAGAGACCCAGTACTTC
TRBJ2-7 | NA | TRBV11-2 | NA | CASSHLQGAVREQYF | TGTGCCAGCAGTCATCTACAGGGAGCGGTCCGCGAGCAGTACTTC
TRBJ2-7 | NA | TRBV7-9 | NA | CASSFTTGTYEQYF | TGTGCCAGCAGCTTCACGACAGGAACCTACGAGCAGTACTTC
TRBJ2-7 | NA | TRBV7-9 | NA | CASSLVTGYYEQYF | TGTGCCAGCAGCTTAGTAACAGGGTACTACGAGCAGTACTTC
TRBJ2-2 | NA | TRBV5-1 | NA | CASSLRKGELFF | TGCGCCAGCAGCTTACGTAAAGGGGAGCTGTTTTTT
TRBJ2-1 | many | TRBV12-3/TRBV12-4 | NA | CASSTKGSGGGDEQFF | TGTGCCAGCAGCACAAAGGGGTCGGGGGGCGGTGATGAGCAGTTCTTC
TRBJ1-2 | few | TRBV5-5 | NA | CASSWMGTVGYTF | TGTGCCAGCAGCTGGATGGGAACAGTGGGCTACACCTTC
TRBJ2-1 | NA | TRBV7-2 | TRBD2 | CASSLLPASGRAAAEQFF | TGTGCCAGCAGCTTACTCCCCGCCAGCGGGAGGGCCGCTGCTGAGCAGTTCTTC
TRBJ1-1 | NA | TRBV12-3/TRBV12-4 | NA | CASSFPGAKMNTEAFF | TGTGCCAGCAGTTTTCCAGGGGCGAAGATGAACACTGAAGCTTTCTTT
TRBJ2-1 | few | TRBV20-1 | TRBD2 | CSARGLALSSYNEQFF | TGCAGTGCTAGGGGACTAGCGCTAAGCTCCTACAATGAGCAGTTCTTC
TRBJ1-2 | few | TRBV5-6 | TRBD1 | CASSPGQADNYGYTF | TGTGCCAGCAGTCCGGGACAGGCCGATAACTATGGCTACACCTTC
TRBJ2-7 | NA | TRBV4-2 | TRBD1 | CASSPQLQGEQYF | TGTGCCAGCAGCCCCCAGTTACAGGGGGAGCAGTACTTC
TRBJ1-5 | few | TRBV12-3/TRBV12-4 | NA | CASSSPPNRQPQHF | TGTGCCAGCAGTTCTCCCCCCAATCGACAGCCCCAGCATTTT
TRBJ2-5 | NA | TRBV6-1 | TRBD1 | CASSWTGLQETQYF | TGTGCCAGCAGTTGGACAGGTCTACAAGAGACCCAGTACTTC
TRBJ1-2 | many | TRBV7-9 | NA | CASSPQGEGGYTF | TGTGCCAGCAGCCCACAGGGAGAGGGTGGCTACACCTTC
TRBJ2-2 | few | TRBV6-1 | NA | CASSLQDANTGELFF | TGTGCCAGCAGTTTACAGGACGCGAACACCGGGGAGCTGTTTTTT
TRBJ2-5 | few | TRBV2 | NA | CASGDEGRQETQYF | TGTGCCAGCGGAGACGAGGGGCGACAAGAGACCCAGTACTTC
TRBJ1-4 | few | TRBV4-1 | NA | CASSQGTVNEKLFF | TGCGCCAGCAGCCAAGGCACAGTTAATGAAAAACTGTTTTTT
TRBJ2-7 | NA | TRBV12-3/TRBV12-4 | NA | CASSPARTAYEQYF | TGTGCCAGCAGCCCCGCCAGGACCGCCTACGAGCAGTACTTC
TRBJ1-1 | NA | TRBV2 | TRBD1 | CASSYHSPGTGFNTEAFF | TGTGCCAGCAGCTACCACAGTCCCGGGACAGGGTTTAACACTGAAGCTTTCTTT
TRBJ2-7 | NA | TRBV6-2/TRBV6-3 | NA | CASSWGRNYEQYF | TGTGCCAGCAGTTGGGGACGGAACTACGAGCAGTACTTC
TRBJ2-7 | few | TRBV4-1 | NA | CASSQGRSGDEQYF | TGCGCCAGCAGCCAGGGTAGGAGCGGCGACGAGCAGTACTTC
TRBJ1-1 | few | TRBV6-2/TRBV6-3 | TRBD1 | CASRGDSYTEAFF | TGTGCCAGCAGGGGGGACAGCTACACTGAAGCTTTCTTT
TRBJ2-2 | NA | TRBV6-6 | NA | CASSPLNPGELFF | TGTGCCAGCAGCCCCCTAAATCCCGGGGAGCTGTTTTTT
TRBJ1-4 | many | TRBV7-9 | NA | CASSLNGGTNEKLFF | TGTGCCAGCAGCTTGAATGGAGGAACTAATGAAAAACTGTTTTTT
TRBJ2-4 | many | TRBV7-8 | NA | CASSLRGIAKNIQYF | TGTGCCAGCAGCTTACGCGGGATAGCCAAAAACATTCAGTACTTC
TRBJ2-1 | NA | TRBV9 | NA | CASSVGRTYDEQFF | TGTGCCAGCAGCGTAGGAAGGACTTACGATGAGCAGTTCTTC
TRBJ2-7 | NA | TRBV25-1 | NA | CASGEGGGYEQYF | TGTGCCAGCGGCGAGGGGGGGGGCTACGAGCAGTACTTC
TRBJ2-7 | few | TRBV23-1 | TRBD1 | CASSQVDRFSYEQYF | TGCGCCAGCAGTCAAGTGGACAGGTTTTCCTACGAGCAGTACTTC
TRBJ1-2 | NA | TRBV29-1 | TRBD1 | CSVEGSDRGSYGYTF | TGCAGCGTTGAAGGTTCGGACAGGGGATCGTATGGCTACACCTTC
TRBJ2-1 | NA | TRBV7-8 | TRBD1 | CASSTPWQGVGRDEQFF | TGTGCCAGCAGCACCCCTTGGCAGGGGGTAGGAAGGGATGAGCAGTTCTTC
TRBJ2-3 | few | TRBV20-1 | TRBD1 | CSATPGQGGADTQYF | TGCAGTGCTACACCTGGACAGGGGGGTGCAGATACGCAGTATTTT